Listed below are T cell receptor beta chains from one sample, sequenced in a study of beta chain features in type 1 diabetes. Sequencing used immunoSEQ multiplex PCR; TCRdb keeps in-frame clones, though not all of them. The repertoire holds some 660,000 clones, with around 15% as singletons. Specimen: naive CD4+ T cells from blood. These receptors were taken from a man between 18 and 29 years old with type 1 diabetes. The CDR3 runs from the conserved cysteine through the conserved F or W. Only part of the rows carry a size: once, few, many, or a class if the clone is expanded.

CDR3aa: CASSVGLGPGANVLTF
abundance: NA
j_gene: TRBJ2-6
v_gene: TRBV9

CDR3aa: CSVVGVDSNQPQHF
abundance: few
j_gene: TRBJ1-5
v_gene: TRBV29-1

CDR3aa: CASSLGAGRLEQFF
abundance: few
j_gene: TRBJ2-1
v_gene: TRBV7-2

CDR3aa: CASSPAGSSYNEQFF
abundance: NA
j_gene: TRBJ2-1
v_gene: TRBV18

CDR3aa: CASSPDTPGTYEQYF
abundance: NA
j_gene: TRBJ2-7
v_gene: TRBV7-7

CDR3aa: CASSQGPLLASGFTDTQYF
abundance: NA
j_gene: TRBJ2-3
v_gene: TRBV4-3

CDR3aa: CASSLVVGTTDTQYF
abundance: few
j_gene: TRBJ2-3
v_gene: TRBV7-9

CDR3aa: CASTLNNEQFF
abundance: NA
j_gene: TRBJ2-1
v_gene: TRBV6-5

CDR3aa: CASSLGTSNTEAFF
abundance: few
j_gene: TRBJ1-1
v_gene: TRBV28

CDR3aa: CATGTSVYNEQFF
abundance: NA
j_gene: TRBJ2-1
v_gene: TRBV7-2

CDR3aa: CASSEGLAAYNEQFF
abundance: few
j_gene: TRBJ2-1
v_gene: TRBV9

CDR3aa: CASSGGTSGSSYEQFF
abundance: few
j_gene: TRBJ2-1
v_gene: TRBV28

CDR3aa: CSVRRTSMNTEAFF
abundance: NA
j_gene: TRBJ1-1
v_gene: TRBV29-1

CDR3aa: CASSYRQEKPYGYTF
abundance: NA
j_gene: TRBJ1-2
v_gene: TRBV6-5

CDR3aa: CSVRGQGQTDTQYF
abundance: NA
j_gene: TRBJ2-3
v_gene: TRBV29-1

CDR3aa: CASSQVVSGVYEQYF
abundance: NA
j_gene: TRBJ2-7
v_gene: TRBV4-1

CDR3aa: CSVGRQGPNEQYF
abundance: NA
j_gene: TRBJ2-7
v_gene: TRBV29-1